This T cell receptor beta chain is drawn from a study of blood T cell repertoires in COVID-19. This CDR3 spans 14 amino acids. The trim removed 5 bases at V and 9 bases at J, leaving 12 bases unmatched. CDR1 and CDR2 (germline): SGHTA, FQGNSA. Clones were sequenced by immunoSEQ multiplex PCR, and TCRdb holds only the in-frame ones, with some missing. The profile shows some 200,000 clones, about nine tenths of them singletons. This receptor was obtained from an elderly man with acute or convalescent COVID-19. The chain links TRBV7-2 to TRBJ2-5; TRBD1 matches at 7 bases. What was sequenced was peripheral blood. The CDR3 sequence is CASSPRDRGLAQYF. The CDR3, as DNA: TGTGCCAGCAGCCCCAGGGACAGAGGGTTAGCCCAGTACTTC.